This passage covers 15 T cell receptor beta chains from one sample sequenced in a study of immune heterogeneity within non-small cell lung tumors. Multiplex PCR with 32 V and 13 J primers amplified TCR beta CDR3. One entry per CDR3 protein, called by TCRdb with MiXCR from the multiplex PCR reads. The sample lists approximately 11,000 distinct CDR3 sequences; approximately 20% were seen once. With approximately 650 ng used per sample, the template was genomic DNA from bulk tumor. During surgery, each primary tumor gave multiple biopsies spaced as far apart as possible. Patients went through curative surgery, and their non-small cell lung cancer was untreated and newly diagnosed. The sample was lung tumor tissue. Source of these receptors: a man between 60 and 75 years old with non-small cell lung cancer.

The J gene is TRBJ2-3, the V gene TRBV30; a possible D gene is TRBD2 (5 bases). CDR3 length: 14 residues. Germline assignment: CDR1 GTSNPN and CDR2 SVGIG (reference sequence). Deletions cut 0 bases from V and 3 bases from J, with 10 bases between. For the CDR3, the DNA is TGTGCCTGGAGTGTAACTAGTAGGACAGATACGCAGTATTTT. This translates into CAWSVTSRTDTQYF. Filled out from reference TRBV30 and TRBJ2-3, the complete variable domain reads SQTIHQWPATLVQPVGSPLSLECTVEGTSNPNLYWYRQAAGRGLQLLFYSVGIGQISSEVPQNLSASRPQDRQFILSSKKLLLSDSGFYLCAWSVTSRTDTQYFGPGTRLTVL.

This clonotype appeared a few times. This rearrangement joins TRBV20-1 to TRBJ2-1; 11 positions agree with TRBD2. This CDR3 comprises 14 residues. J lost 7 bases, V lost 5 bases, and 7 bases had no gene match. In germline, CDR1 is DFQATT, CDR2 SNEGSKA (reference sequence). The CDR3 reads CSAPRTSGRNEQFF. The CDR3 DNA sequence: TGCAGTGCTCCCCGAACTAGCGGGAGAAATGAGCAGTTCTTC.

This clonotype was seen a handful of times. CDR3 sequence (DNA): TGCAGTGCATGGACAGGGGCGCTCTATGGCTACACCTTC. As protein: CSAWTGALYGYTF. The gene calls are TRBV20-1 and TRBJ1-2, with TRBD1 matching 9 bases. The CDR3 has 13 amino acids. Germline loops: CDR1 DFQATT, CDR2 SNEGSKA (reference sequence). V was clipped by 6 bases and J by 4 bases; unmatched bases: 6.

The gene calls are TRBV18 and TRBJ1-1; D unclear. Germline V CDR1 and CDR2: KGHSH, LQKENI. The CDR3 contains 13 residues. V dropped 1 base and J dropped 1 base, with 4 bases sitting between them. CDR3 DNA sequence: TGTGCCAGCTCACCACTTCAGAACACTGAAGCTTTCTTT. Translation gives CASSPLQNTEAFF.

This clonotype showed up just once. The chain uses TRBV20-1 and TRBJ2-1; TRBD2 matches at 14 bases. Germline V gives CDR1 DFQATT, CDR2 SNEGSKA (reference sequence). The trim removed 8 bases at V and 7 bases at J, leaving 7 bases unmatched. The length of the CDR3 is 14 residues. CDR3 amino acids: CSIAGTSGRNEQFF. The CDR3 region has the DNA TGCAGTATCGCCGGGACTAGCGGGAGAAATGAGCAGTTCTTC.

In its sample, this clonotype is medium-sized. The V call is TRBV12-3 or TRBV12-4, the J call TRBJ2-7; D is perhaps TRBD1 (5 bases). Trimming took off 3 bases at V and 4 bases at J, with 19 bases between the two ends. There are 16 residues in the CDR3. The CDR3, as DNA: TGTGCCAGCAGTTTGGTGTTTAGTAGACAGTCGTACGAGCAGTACTTC. Translated, it gives CASSLVFSRQSYEQYF.

This clonotype was picked up a small number of times. The rearrangement uses TRBV11-1 and TRBJ2-7, with 10 bases lining up with TRBD2. Germline assignment: CDR1 SGHAT and CDR2 FQDESV (reference sequence). With 3 bases clipped from V and 2 bases from J, the junction kept 1 base outside the gene matches. The CDR3 runs to 14 residues. DNA of the CDR3: TGTGCCAGCAGCTTGCTAGCGGGGGCCTACGAGCAGTACTTC. It yields the protein CASSLLAGAYEQYF.

This chain connects TRBV28 to TRBJ2-3, with unresolved D. The V gene lost 3 bases and the J gene lost 1 base, with 8 bases spanning the gap. The CDR3 spans 14 residues. Germline V gene data show CDR1 as MDHEN and CDR2 as SYDVKM. CDR3 DNA sequence: TGTGCCAGCAGTTTGATTGCGGGCACAGATACGCAGTATTTT. This gives the protein CASSLIAGTDTQYF.

A few counts support this clonotype. This sequence joins TRBV12-3 or TRBV12-4 and TRBJ2-5; the D is unclear. Trimming pared 4 bases from V and 3 bases from J, leaving 12 bases between. This CDR3 is 14 amino acids long. CDR3 in amino acids: CASSSRAGEETQYF. The CDR3 DNA sequence: TGTGCCAGCAGTTCCCGCGCTGGCGAAGAGACCCAGTACTTC.

The rearrangement joins TRBV15 to TRBJ2-3, with D possibly TRBD2 on 5 matching bases. V was pared by 3 bases and J by 4 bases, with 8 bases between. CDR1 is LNHNV and CDR2 is YYDKDF in the germline V gene (reference sequence). The CDR3 loop spans 13 amino acids. As DNA, the CDR3 is TGTGCCACCAGCAGGGAGGTGGCAGATACGCAGTATTTT. Translated, it gives CATSREVADTQYF.

This chain uses TRBV18 with TRBJ2-6, with 7 bases identical to TRBD1. Germline values: CDR1 KGHSH, CDR2 LQKENI. The CDR3 has 15 amino acids. V trimming: 5 bases; J trimming: 5 bases; junction bases outside the gene matches: 6. The CDR3 loop is CASSKRQGRANVLTF. The CDR3 DNA sequence: TGTGCCAGCTCAAAGAGACAGGGTCGGGCCAACGTCCTGACTTTC.

This clonotype was seen a few times. V usage is TRBV11-2 and J usage is TRBJ2-3; 8 bases map to TRBD2. The CDR3 covers 18 residues. V was pared by 1 base and J by 4 bases, with 13 bases of the junction left unmatched. Per germline, CDR1 SGHAT and CDR2 FQNNGV. The CDR3 DNA reads as TGTGCCAGCAGCTTAGTTCGCGGGAGGACGCCGGGGGCAGATACGCAGTATTTT. This encodes CASSLVRGRTPGADTQYF.

This clonotype occurred a few times. This chain connects TRBV6-1 to TRBJ2-7, with unresolved D. Trimming cost V 2 bases and J 5 bases, with 13 bases left between them. This CDR3 comprises 14 residues. Germline V gene data show CDR1 as MNHNS and CDR2 as SASEGT. For the CDR3, the DNA is TGTGCCAGCAGTGAAATAGTACACTACGACGAGCAGTACTTC. Translated: CASSEIVHYDEQYF.

This clonotype is medium-sized. The chain is built from TRBV12-3 or TRBV12-4 and TRBJ1-2; unclear D gene. V was cut by 4 bases and J by 4 bases, with 10 bases left in between. The CDR3 runs 13 residues. CDR3 loop: CASSSPGLYGYTF. CDR3 nucleotide sequence: TGTGCCAGCAGTTCTCCCGGGCTCTATGGCTACACCTTC.

This clonotype was found a few times. V gene TRBV5-5 combines with J gene TRBJ2-1; the D gene is possibly TRBD2 (5 bases). Germline CDR1 SGHKS, CDR2 YYEKEE (reference sequence). The CDR3 covers 16 residues. V dropped 1 base and J dropped 0 bases, with 11 bases sitting between them. The DNA of the CDR3 is TGTGCCAGCAGCTTGAATGCGGGCCACTCCTACAATGAGCAGTTCTTC. Translation: CASSLNAGHSYNEQFF.